This entry features one TCR beta chain sequence. This sample was taken from a study of shared clonotypes between healthy human individuals. An assay was performed, and its level was deep. Here immunoSEQ multiplex PCR was the method, and the copy in TCRdb shows in-frame clones only, minus some. The sample has 1.5 million to 2.5 million clones; approximately 94% are singletons. Naive CD8 populations comprised CD45RO-negative cells positively selected for CCR7, excluding terminally differentiated effector memory CD45RA+ cells. The CDR3 has 15 residues. Germline loops: CDR1 SGDLS, CDR2 YYNGEE. Losses at the gene ends were 3 bases for V and 4 bases for J; bases not matched to a gene: 7.

The V call is TRBV9, the J call TRBJ2-5; 9 bases are shared with TRBD2. Specimen: naive CD8+ T cells sorted from blood. The TCR sequence derives from a man aged 18-30 years in good health. The CDR3 DNA reads as TGTGCCAGCAGCGCACAGCTAGCGGGAAGAGAGACCCAGTACTTC. Its protein product is CASSAQLAGRETQYF.